This TCR beta chain emerged from a study of blood T cell repertoires in COVID-19. The overall study: Donors in the United States, Italy and Spain gave samples during acute or convalescent COVID-19. Sources were T cells, B-cell-depleted T cells, or PBMCs; the material itself was cDNA or gDNA.

Details on this clone: One junction end disagrees with the germline gene, perhaps due to a read error.

Original data processing: From reference gene primer amplification, estimates of nucleated cell counts were derived. Here immunoSEQ multiplex PCR was the method, and the copy in TCRdb shows in-frame clones only, minus some. V, J and clone size are taken as reported in that table, and D and trimming were inferred from the DNA itself. The sample holds about 280,000 clones; approximately 85% are singletons and the top ten take 4% to 6%. There are 14 residues in the CDR3. Per germline, CDR1 SGHRS and CDR2 YFSETQ. This TCR derives from a man in his forties or fifties with active or convalescent COVID-19. The chain is built from TRBV5-1 and TRBJ2-5; 10 bases align to TRBD1. The material sequenced was peripheral blood. CDR3 coding DNA: TGCCCCAGCAGAACTGGACAGGGGGGGGAGACCCAGTACTTC. Protein sequence: CPSRTGQGGETQYF.